This TCR beta chain was documented in a study of blood T cells in healthy people across ages. The study recruited healthy Caucasian donors from Russia who were aged roughly 6 to 95. A second 7 to 11 cycle PCR used barcoded and J-beta primers. TCRdb independently ran MiXCR on the 5' RACE reads; one entry per CDR3 protein. The data contain 1.5 million to 1.9 million distinct CDR3 sequences, around 40% of them singletons. This clonotype was sampled from a woman aged 18-35 years in good health. Sequencing was carried out using blood.

The CDR3 DNA reads as TGTGCCAACAGAAGTAGCGGCCTCTACAATGAGCAGTTCTTC. Protein: CANRSSGLYNEQFF. V gene TRBV2 combines with J gene TRBJ2-1; D possibly corresponds to TRBD2 (6 bases). This CDR3 has 14 residues. Germline V gene sequence: CDR1 SNHLY, CDR2 FYNNEI. Trimming removed 10 bases at V and 3 bases at J, with 16 bases between.